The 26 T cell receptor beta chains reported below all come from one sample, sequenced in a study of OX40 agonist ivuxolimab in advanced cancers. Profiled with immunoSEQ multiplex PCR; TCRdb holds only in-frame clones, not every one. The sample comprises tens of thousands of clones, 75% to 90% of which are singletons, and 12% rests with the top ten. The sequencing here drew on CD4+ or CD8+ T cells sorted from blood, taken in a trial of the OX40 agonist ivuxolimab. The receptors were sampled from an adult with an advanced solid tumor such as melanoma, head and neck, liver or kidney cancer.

The CDR3 region has the DNA TGTGCCAGCAGTTACTCGATTTACCAGCGCCGGGCCCAGTACTTC. Translating gives CASSYSIYQRRAQYF. The rearrangement uses TRBV6-5 and TRBJ2-5; D is ambiguous. The CDR3 runs 15 residues. The ends were cut back, 0 bases at V and 9 bases at J, with 17 bases in the middle. CDR1 is MNHEY, CDR2 SVGAGI, per germline.

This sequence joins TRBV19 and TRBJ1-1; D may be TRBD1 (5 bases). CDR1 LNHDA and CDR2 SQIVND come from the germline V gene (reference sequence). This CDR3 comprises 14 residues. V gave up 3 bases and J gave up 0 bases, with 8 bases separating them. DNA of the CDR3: TGTGCCAGTAGTATGGGACGGATGAACACTGAAGCTTTCTTT. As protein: CASSMGRMNTEAFF.

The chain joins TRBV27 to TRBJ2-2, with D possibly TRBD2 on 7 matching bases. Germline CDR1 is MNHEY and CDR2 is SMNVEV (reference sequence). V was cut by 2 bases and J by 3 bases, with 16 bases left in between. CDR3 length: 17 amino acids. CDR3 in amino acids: CASSLRGGGWDTGELFF. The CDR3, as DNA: TGTGCCAGCAGTTTACGGGGAGGGGGATGGGACACCGGGGAGCTGTTTTTT.

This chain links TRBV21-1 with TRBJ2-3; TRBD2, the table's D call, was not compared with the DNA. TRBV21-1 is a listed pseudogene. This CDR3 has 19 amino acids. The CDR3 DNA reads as TGTGCCAGCAGCAAAAGAGAAGCTAGCGGGGGGTGCCGCACAGATACGCAGTATTTT. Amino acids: CASSKREASGGCRTDTQYF.

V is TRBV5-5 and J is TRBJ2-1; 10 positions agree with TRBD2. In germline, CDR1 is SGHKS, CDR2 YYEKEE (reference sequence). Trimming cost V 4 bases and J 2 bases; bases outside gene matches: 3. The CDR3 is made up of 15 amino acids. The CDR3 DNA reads TGTGCCAGCAGCAATAGCGGGGGGACCTACAATGAGCAGTTCTTC. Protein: CASSNSGGTYNEQFF.

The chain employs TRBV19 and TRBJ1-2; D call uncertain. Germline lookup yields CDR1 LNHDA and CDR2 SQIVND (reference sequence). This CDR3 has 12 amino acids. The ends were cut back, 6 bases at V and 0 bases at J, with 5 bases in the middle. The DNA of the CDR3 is TGTGCCAGTAGAAGGACTAACTATGGCTACACCTTC. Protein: CASRRTNYGYTF.

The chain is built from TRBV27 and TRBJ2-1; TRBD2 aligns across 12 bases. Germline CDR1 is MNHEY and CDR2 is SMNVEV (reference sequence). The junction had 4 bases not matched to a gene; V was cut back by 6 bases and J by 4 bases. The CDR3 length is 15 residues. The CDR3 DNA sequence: TGTGCCAGCAGCCCTCTAGCGGGGGGGTACAATGAGCAGTTCTTC. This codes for CASSPLAGGYNEQFF.

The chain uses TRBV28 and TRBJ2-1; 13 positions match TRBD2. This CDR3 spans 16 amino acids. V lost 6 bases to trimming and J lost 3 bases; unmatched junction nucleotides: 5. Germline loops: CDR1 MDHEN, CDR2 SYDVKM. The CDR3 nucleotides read TGTGCCAGCAGACGGACTAGCGGGAGTTTCTACAATGAGCAGTTCTTC. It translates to CASRRTSGSFYNEQFF.

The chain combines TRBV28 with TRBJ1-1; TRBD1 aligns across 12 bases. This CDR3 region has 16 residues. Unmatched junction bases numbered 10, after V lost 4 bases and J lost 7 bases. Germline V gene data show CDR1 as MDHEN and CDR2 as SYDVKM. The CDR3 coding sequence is TGTGCCAGCAGTTCTAAAACCGGGACAGGGGGCTTTGAAGCTTTCTTT. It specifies CASSSKTGTGGFEAFF.

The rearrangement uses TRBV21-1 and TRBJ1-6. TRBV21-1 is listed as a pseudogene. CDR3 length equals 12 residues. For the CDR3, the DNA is TGTGCCAGCAGCCGGTTGCGTTCACCCCTCCACTTT. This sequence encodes CASSRLRSPLHF.

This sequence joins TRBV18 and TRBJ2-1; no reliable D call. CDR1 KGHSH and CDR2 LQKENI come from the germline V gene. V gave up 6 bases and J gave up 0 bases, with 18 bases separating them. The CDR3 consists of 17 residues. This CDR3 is CASSPIGTFSSYNEQFF. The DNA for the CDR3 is TGTGCCAGCTCGCCGATAGGAACTTTTAGCTCCTACAATGAGCAGTTCTTC.

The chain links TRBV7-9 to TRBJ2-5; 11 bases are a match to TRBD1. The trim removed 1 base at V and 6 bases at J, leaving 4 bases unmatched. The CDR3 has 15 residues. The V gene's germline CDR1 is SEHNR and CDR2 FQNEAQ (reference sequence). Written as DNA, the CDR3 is TGTGCCAGCAGCTTAGGGACAGGGGGCTTAAAGACCCAGTACTTC. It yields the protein CASSLGTGGLKTQYF.

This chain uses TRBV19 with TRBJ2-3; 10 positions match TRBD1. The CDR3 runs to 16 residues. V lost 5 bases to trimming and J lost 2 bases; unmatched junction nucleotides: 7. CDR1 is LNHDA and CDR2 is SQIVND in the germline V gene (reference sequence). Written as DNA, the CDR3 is TGTGCCAGTAGTCGGGGACAGGGGTGGTTCACAGATACGCAGTATTTT. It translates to CASSRGQGWFTDTQYF.

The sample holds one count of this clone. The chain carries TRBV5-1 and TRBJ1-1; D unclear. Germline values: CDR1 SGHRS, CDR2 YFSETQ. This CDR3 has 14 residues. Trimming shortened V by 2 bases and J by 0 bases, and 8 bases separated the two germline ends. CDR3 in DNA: TGCGCCAGCAGCTTAGGCACAGTGAACACTGAAGCTTTCTTT. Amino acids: CASSLGTVNTEAFF.

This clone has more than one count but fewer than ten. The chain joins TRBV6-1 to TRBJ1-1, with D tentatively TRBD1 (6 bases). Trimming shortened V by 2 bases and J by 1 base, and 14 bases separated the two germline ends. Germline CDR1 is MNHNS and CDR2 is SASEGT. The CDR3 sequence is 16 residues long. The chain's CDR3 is CASSERNSGANTEAFF. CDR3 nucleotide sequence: TGTGCCAGCAGTGAACGGAACTCAGGGGCGAACACTGAAGCTTTCTTT.

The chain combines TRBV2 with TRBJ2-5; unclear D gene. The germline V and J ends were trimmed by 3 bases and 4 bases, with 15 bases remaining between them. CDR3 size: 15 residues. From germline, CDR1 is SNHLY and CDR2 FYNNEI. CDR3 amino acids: CASSEPQVRRETQYF. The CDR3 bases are TGTGCCAGCAGTGAGCCCCAGGTTAGGCGAGAGACCCAGTACTTC.

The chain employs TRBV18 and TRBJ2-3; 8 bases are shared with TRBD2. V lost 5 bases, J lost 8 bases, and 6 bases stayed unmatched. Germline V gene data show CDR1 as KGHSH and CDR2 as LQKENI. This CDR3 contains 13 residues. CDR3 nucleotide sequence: TGTGCCAGCTCAGAAGCGGGAGAGGGTACGCAGTATTTT. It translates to CASSEAGEGTQYF.

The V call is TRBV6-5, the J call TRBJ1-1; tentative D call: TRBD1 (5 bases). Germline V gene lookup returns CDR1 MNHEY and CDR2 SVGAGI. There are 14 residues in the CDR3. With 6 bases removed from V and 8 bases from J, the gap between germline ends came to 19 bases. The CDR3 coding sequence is TGTGCCAGCAGCCAGGACACGTCCAATAAGGAAGCTTTCTTT. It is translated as CASSQDTSNKEAFF.

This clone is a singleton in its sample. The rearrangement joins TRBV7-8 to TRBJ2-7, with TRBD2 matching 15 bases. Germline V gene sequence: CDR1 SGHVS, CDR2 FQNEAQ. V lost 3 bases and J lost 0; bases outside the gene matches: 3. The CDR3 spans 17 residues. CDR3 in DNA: TGTGCCAGCAGCTTCGGACTAGCGGGGGGGCCCTCCTACGAGCAGTACGTC. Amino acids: CASSFGLAGGPSYEQYV.

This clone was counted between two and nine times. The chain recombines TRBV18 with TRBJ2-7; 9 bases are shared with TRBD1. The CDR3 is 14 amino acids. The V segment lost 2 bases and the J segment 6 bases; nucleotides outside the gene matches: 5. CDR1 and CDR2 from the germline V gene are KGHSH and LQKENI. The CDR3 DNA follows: TGTGCCAGCTCACCATTACAGGGGGCCTTCGAGCAGTACTTC. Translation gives CASSPLQGAFEQYF.

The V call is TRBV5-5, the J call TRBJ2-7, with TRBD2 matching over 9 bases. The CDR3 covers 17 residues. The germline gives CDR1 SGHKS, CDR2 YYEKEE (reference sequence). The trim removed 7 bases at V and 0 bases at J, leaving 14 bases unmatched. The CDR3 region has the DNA TGTGCCAGCGGAACCGGGACTAGCCCCTCGAGCTCCTACGAGCAGTACGTC. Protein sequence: CASGTGTSPSSSYEQYV.

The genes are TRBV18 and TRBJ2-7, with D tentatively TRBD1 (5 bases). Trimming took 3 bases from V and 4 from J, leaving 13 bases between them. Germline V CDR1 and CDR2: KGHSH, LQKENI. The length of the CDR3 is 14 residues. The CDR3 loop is CASSPDRTTYEQYF. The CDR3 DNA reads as TGTGCCAGCTCACCTGACAGAACCACATACGAGCAGTACTTC.

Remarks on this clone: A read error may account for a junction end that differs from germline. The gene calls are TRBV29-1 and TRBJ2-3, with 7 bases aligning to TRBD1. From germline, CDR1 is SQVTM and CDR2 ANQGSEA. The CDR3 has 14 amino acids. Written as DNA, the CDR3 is TGCAGCGTTCAAGAGGGGGCCGGGACAGATACGCAGTATTTT. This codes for CSVQEGAGTDTQYF.

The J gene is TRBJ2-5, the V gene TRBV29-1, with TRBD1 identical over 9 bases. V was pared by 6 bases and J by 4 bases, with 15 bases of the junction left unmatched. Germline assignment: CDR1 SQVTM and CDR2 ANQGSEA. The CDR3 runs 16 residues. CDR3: CSVVNPGQGRGETQYF. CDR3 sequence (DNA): TGCAGCGTGGTTAACCCGGGACAGGGAAGGGGAGAGACCCAGTACTTC.

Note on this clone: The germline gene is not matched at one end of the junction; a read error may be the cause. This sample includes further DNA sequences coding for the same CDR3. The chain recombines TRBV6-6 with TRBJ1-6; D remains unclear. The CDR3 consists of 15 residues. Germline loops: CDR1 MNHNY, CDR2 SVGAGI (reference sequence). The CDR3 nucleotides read TGTGCCAGCAGTACCGATGCGTCCTATAATTCACCTCTCCACTTT. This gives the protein CASSTDASYNSPLHF.

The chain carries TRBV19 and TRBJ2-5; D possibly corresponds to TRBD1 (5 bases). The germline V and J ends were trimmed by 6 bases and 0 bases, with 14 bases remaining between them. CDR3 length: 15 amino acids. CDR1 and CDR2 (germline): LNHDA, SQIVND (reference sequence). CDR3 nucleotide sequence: TGTGCCAGTAGAAAGCAGGGTGGGAACCAAGAGACCCAGTACTTC. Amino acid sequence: CASRKQGGNQETQYF.